Here is one T cell receptor (beta chain) with its context. Its specificity is not known. The data stem from a study of cytomegalovirus exposure and HLA in healthy donors. Overall study findings and caveats: The investigators catalogued 150 to 200 TCR beta chains as cytomegalovirus-associated. Clonal expansion, a later analysis showed, was greater in HLA-associated TCR beta chains than in equally common others.

CDR1 is MDHEN and CDR2 is SYDVKM in the germline V gene. With 6 bases removed from V and 5 bases from J, the gap between germline ends came to 14 bases. This CDR3 region has 13 residues. Researchers ran the PCR with 60 Vbeta and 13 Jbeta primers. Libraries were prepared by immunoSEQ multiplex PCR; TCRdb keeps only in-frame clonotypes and omits some of them. The table has about 170,000 clones, approximately 77% seen once. Sequenced sample: PBMCs. The rearrangement joins TRBV28 to TRBJ2-7; the D gene is possibly TRBD2 (5 bases). This receptor was identified in a male donor in good health and CMV-seronegative. The CDR3 is CASRPLGGHEQYF. The CDR3 DNA is TGTGCCAGCAGGCCCTTAGGCGGGCACGAGCAGTACTTC.